The TCR beta chain under discussion was sequenced for a study of blood T cell repertoires in COVID-19. Across the study: The analysed material was cDNA or gDNA that came from T cells, B-cell-depleted T cells, or PBMCs.

Data came from immunoSEQ multiplex PCR; TCRdb stores just in-frame clones and leaves some out. The sample records fewer than 400,000 clones, around 82% being singletons. CDR1 is LGHDT, CDR2 YNNKEL, per germline (reference sequence). Between the trimmed V and J ends, which lost 0 bases and 1 base, there was a span of 11 bases. CDR3 length: 16 amino acids. This rearrangement joins TRBV3-1 (or the pseudogene TRBV3-2) to TRBJ2-3; perhaps TRBD2 as D (5 bases). The receptor's source is a man aged 25-45 years with active or convalescent COVID-19. Sequenced input: peripheral blood. The CDR3 region has the DNA TGTGCCAGCAGCCAAGAAATCGGACTCGGCACAGATACGCAGTATTTT. Translating gives CASSQEIGLGTDTQYF.